The clone carrying this T cell receptor (beta chain) occurred a few times. Its antigen remains unidentified. Each donor gave approximately 9.1 milliliters of peripheral blood. These data come from a study of blood T cells in healthy people across ages. Study results and limitations: Roughly linear age-related decline in beta diversity appeared, significant by age about 40. Possibly, changes in expanded clonotypes were confounded because donor CMV status was unknown.

Combining a sample-barcoded 5' primer with a J-beta primer mix, a second PCR ran for roughly 7 to 11 cycles. CDR3-containing paired-end reads numbered at least 3 million in each sample. TCRdb ran MiXCR on the 5' RACE reads and lists one entry per CDR3 protein. Among 550,000 to 600,000 distinct CDR3 sequences listed, approximately 27% were seen once. Per the germline V gene, CDR1 is SGHRS and CDR2 is YFSETQ. The V end was cut by 1 base, the J end by 9 bases, with 10 bases between. The CDR3 covers 12 residues. The sequenced sample consisted of blood. This TCR was sampled from a woman in her sixties or seventies in good health. V gene TRBV5-1 combines with J gene TRBJ1-2; D not certain. The CDR3 coding sequence is TGCGCCAGCAGCTTGCCCAGTGCTAGCTACACCTTC. It translates to CASSLPSASYTF.